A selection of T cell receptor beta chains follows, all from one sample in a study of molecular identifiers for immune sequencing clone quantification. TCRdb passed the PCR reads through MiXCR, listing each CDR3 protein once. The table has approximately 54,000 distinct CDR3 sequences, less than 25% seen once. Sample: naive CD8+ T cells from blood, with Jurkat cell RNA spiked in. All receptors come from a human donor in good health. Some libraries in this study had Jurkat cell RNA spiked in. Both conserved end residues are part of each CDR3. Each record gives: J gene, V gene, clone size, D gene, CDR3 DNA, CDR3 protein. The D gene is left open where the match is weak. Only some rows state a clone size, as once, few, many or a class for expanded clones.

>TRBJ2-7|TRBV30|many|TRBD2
TGTGCCTGGGTAGGACTAGCGGGCCAAGAGCAGTACTTC
CAWVGLAGQEQYF
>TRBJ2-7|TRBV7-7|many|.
TGTGCCAGCAGCTTAGCTTCGGGGGTGGGTTACGAGCAGTACTTC
CASSLASGVGYEQYF
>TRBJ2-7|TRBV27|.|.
TGTGCCAGCAGTCTCTTACCCGGGACAAGGGCCTTCGGGGAGCAGTACTTC
CASSLLPGTRAFGEQYF
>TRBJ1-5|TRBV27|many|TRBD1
TGTGCCAGCAGGGGACAGGGACTTCAGCCCCAGCATTTT
CASRGQGLQPQHF
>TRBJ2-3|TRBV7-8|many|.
TGTGCCAGCAGCCCACGGACTACTAGCACAGATACGCAGTATTTT
CASSPRTTSTDTQYF
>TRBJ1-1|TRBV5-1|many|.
TGCGCCAGCAGCCTGGGGTGGAACGAAGCTGAAGCTTTCTTT
CASSLGWNEAEAFF
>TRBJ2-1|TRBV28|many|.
TGTGCCAGCAGCCTCGGACACTACAATGAGCAGTTCTTC
CASSLGHYNEQFF
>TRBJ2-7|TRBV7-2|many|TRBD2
TGTGCCAGCAGCTCCCCGGGACTAGCCTACGAGCAGTACTTC
CASSSPGLAYEQYF
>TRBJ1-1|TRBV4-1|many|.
TGCGCCAGCAGCCAAAAAGGGGCTGAAGCTTTCTTT
CASSQKGAEAFF
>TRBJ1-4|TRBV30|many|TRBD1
TGTGCCTGGGGGGCAGGGGGCTTTTATAATGAAAAACTGTTTTTT
CAWGAGGFYNEKLFF
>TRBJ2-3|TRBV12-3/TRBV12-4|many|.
TGTGCCAGCAGTTTATTGGCAGGGACAGATACGCAGTATTTT
CASSLLAGTDTQYF
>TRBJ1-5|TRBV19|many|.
TGTGCCAGTAGTATTGGCGGTCACAATCAGCCCCAGCATTTT
CASSIGGHNQPQHF
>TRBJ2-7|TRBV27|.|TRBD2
TGTGCCAGCAGCCGAAGCGGGAGGGCCCTCGAGCAGTACTTC
CASSRSGRALEQYF
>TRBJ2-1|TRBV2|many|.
TGTGCCAGCAGGGGGGAGGGGGCCGCTGAGCAGTTCTTC
CASRGEGAAEQFF
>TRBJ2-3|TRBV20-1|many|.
TGCAGTTTAGAAGTAGACACAGATACGCAGTATTTT
CSLEVDTDTQYF
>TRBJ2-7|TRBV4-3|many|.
TGCGCCAGCAGCCAAGAAGACCGGGGCGAGCAGTACTTC
CASSQEDRGEQYF
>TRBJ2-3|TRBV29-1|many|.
TGCAGCGTCGAAGACAGCCAAGGCACAGATACGCAGTATTTT
CSVEDSQGTDTQYF
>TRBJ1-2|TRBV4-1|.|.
TGCGCCCGCAGCCAAGAGAGCAGTTATGGCTACACCTTC
CARSQESSYGYTF
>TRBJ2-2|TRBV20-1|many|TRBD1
TGCAGTGCTAGTCGCCGGGACAGGGTATTTACCGGGGAGCTGTTTTTT
CSASRRDRVFTGELFF
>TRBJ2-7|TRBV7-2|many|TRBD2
TGTGCCAGCAGCTTGTACGGGACTAGCGCCTACGAGCAGTACTTC
CASSLYGTSAYEQYF
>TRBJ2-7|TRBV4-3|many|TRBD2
TGCGCCAGCAGGTTAGGGACTAGCTCCTACGAGCAGTACTTC
CASRLGTSSYEQYF
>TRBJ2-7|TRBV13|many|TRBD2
TGTGCCAGCAGCCCATCTAGCGGGCCCGGCTACGAGCAGTACTTC
CASSPSSGPGYEQYF
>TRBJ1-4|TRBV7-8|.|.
TGTGCCAGCAGCTTAACGGGAACGGGAGTATTTTTT
CASSLTGTGVFF
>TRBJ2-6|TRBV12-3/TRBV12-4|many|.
TGTGCCAGCAGTACCCCCACCACTGGGGCCAACGTCCTGACTTTC
CASSTPTTGANVLTF
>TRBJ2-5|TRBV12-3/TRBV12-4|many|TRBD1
TGTGCCAGCAGCCATTGGGACAGCCCCGAAGAGACCCAGTACTTC
CASSHWDSPEETQYF
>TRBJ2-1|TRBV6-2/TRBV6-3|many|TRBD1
TGTGCCAGCAGTTCCCCACTCACGGACAGGGTCTATGAGCAGTTCTTC
CASSSPLTDRVYEQFF
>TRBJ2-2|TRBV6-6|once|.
TGTGTCAGCAGTGATAGACTAGGGGAGCTGTTTTTT
CVSSDRLGELFF
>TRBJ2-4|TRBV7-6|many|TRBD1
TGTGCCAGCAGCGCGGGGACAGGGGGAGAAAACATTCAGTACTTC
CASSAGTGGENIQYF
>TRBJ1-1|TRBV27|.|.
TGTGCCAGCAGTTTGAGTTCAATGAGCACTGAAGCTTTCTTT
CASSLSSMSTEAFF
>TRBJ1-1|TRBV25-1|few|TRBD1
TGTGCCAGCAGTGAATACGGGACAGGGGAAACTGAAGCTTTCTTT
CASSEYGTGETEAFF
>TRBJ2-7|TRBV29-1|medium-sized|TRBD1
TGCAGCGCTCAGGGGGCGCCGGACGAGCAGTACTTC
CSAQGAPDEQYF
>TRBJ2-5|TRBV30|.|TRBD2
TGTGCCTGGAGTGGAGGGGTGGGAGGACTAGCTTTGGAGACCGAGTACTTC
CAWSGGVGGLALETEYF
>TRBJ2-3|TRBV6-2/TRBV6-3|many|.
TGTGCCAGCACTTACCCCGGAGATACGCAGTATTTT
CASTYPGDTQYF
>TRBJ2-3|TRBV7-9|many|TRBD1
TGTGCCAGCAGCGCCCCCGGACAGGGGTCAGATACGCAGTATTTT
CASSAPGQGSDTQYF
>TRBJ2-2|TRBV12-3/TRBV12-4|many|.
TGTGCCAGCACCCCCGGGGGGCGCATCGGGGAGCTGTTTTTT
CASTPGGRIGELFF
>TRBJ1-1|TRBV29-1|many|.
TGCAGCGTTTACAGGAACACTGAAGCTTTCTTT
CSVYRNTEAFF
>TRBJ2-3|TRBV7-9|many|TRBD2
TGTGCCAGCAGCAGCGGGACTCAGCCGGCTGATACGCAGTATTTT
CASSSGTQPADTQYF
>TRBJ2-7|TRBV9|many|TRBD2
TGTGCCAGCAGCGTAGGCGGGGGTACCTACGAGCAGTACTTC
CASSVGGGTYEQYF
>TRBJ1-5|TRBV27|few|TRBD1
TGTGCCAGCAGTTTAAGAGGGGGCGGAAGCAATCAGCCCCAGCATTTT
CASSLRGGGSNQPQHF
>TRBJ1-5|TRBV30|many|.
TGTGCCTGGAGTTCCACTGGGGATCAGCCCCAGCATTTT
CAWSSTGDQPQHF
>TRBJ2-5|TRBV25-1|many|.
TGTGCCAGCACGCCAGGGGAACCCCAACAGTACTTC
CASTPGEPQQYF
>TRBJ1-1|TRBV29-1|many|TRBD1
TGCAGCGTGGTCACAGGGGGCGCTGAAGCTTTCTTT
CSVVTGGAEAFF
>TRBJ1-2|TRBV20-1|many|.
TGCAGTGCTAGAGTATCTTATGGCTACACCTTC
CSARVSYGYTF
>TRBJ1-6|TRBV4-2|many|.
TGTGCCAGCAGCCCCCGGTGGACCTCCATCTATAATTCACCCCTCCACTTT
CASSPRWTSIYNSPLHF
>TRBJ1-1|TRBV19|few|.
TGTGCCAGTACCCCCTGGGGGTCTGACACTGAAGCTTTCTTT
CASTPWGSDTEAFF
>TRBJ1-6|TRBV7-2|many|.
TGTGCCAGCAGCTTAAGCCCTCGACAGGAGTATAATTCACCCCTCCACTTT
CASSLSPRQEYNSPLHF
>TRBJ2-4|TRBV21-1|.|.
TGTGCCAGCAGCACCGTTTCTGGAGGGGCATACAAAGCCAAAAACATTCAGTACTTC
CASSTVSGGAYKAKNIQYF
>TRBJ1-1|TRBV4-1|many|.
TGCGCCAGCAGCCAAGGGGGTGAAGCTTTCTTT
CASSQGGEAFF
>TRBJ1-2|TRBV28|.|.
TGTGCCAGCAGTCCTGCCCGGGGGGGGAGGCGAGCTAACTATGGCTACACCTTC
CASSPARGGRRANYGYTF
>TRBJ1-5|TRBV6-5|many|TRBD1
TGTGCCAGCAGTCCCCGGACAGGGATGCACTCAGATGTTAGCAATCAGCCCCAGCATTTT
CASSPRTGMHSDVSNQPQHF
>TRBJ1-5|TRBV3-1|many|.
TGTGCCAGCAGCCAAGATACAGGGTTACCCCAGCATTTT
CASSQDTGLPQHF
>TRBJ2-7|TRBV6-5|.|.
TGTGCCAGCAGTTACGGGGGGTCATCCTACGCGCCGTCCTTC
CASSYGGSSYAPSF
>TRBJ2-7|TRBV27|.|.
TGTGCCAGCGGACGCGTGACCAGCTACGAGCAGTACTTC
CASGRVTSYEQYF
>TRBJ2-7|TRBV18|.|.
TGTGCCATCTCACCACGGGGGCCCACCTACGAGCAGTACTTC
CAISPRGPTYEQYF
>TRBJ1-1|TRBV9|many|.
TGTGCCAGCAGCGTAGCGGAGGACCCCACTGAAGCTTTCTTT
CASSVAEDPTEAFF